Reported below is one TCR beta chain. Its antigen is currently unknown. This sample was taken from a study of blood T cells in healthy people across ages. Germline values: CDR1 MDHEN, CDR2 SYDVKM. After removal of 11 bases from V and 0 bases from J, the junction contained 4 bases not matched to a gene. The CDR3 covers 13 residues. Broader study findings: Unknown CMV status may confound age-related changes in expanded clones.

Primers used in a second PCR of about 6 to 11 cycles were a sample-barcoded 5' primer and a J-beta primer mix. Each cDNA molecule, via a template-switch adaptor with 12 random nucleotides, was tagged. TCRdb used MiXCR to reprocess the 5' RACE reads, holding one entry per CDR3 protein. Among hundreds of thousands of distinct CDR3 sequences listed, about 28% were seen once. Sequenced: blood. J is TRBJ1-5 and V is TRBV28; 7 positions agree with TRBD1. This clonotype was obtained from a woman older than 75 in good health. The CDR3 bases are TGTGCCGCCACAGGGGATAGCAATCAGCCCCAGCATTTT. Translation: CAATGDSNQPQHF.